This record looks at one TCR beta chain sequence and its context. It lacks a known antigen. Base qualities are not provided; no much larger clone lies one nucleotide away. The source of the sample is a study of early T cells in non-severe SARS-CoV-2 infection (dated by TCRdb to the early 2020s). As for the study more broadly: TCR sequencing used bulk RNA from unsorted whole blood, so alpha and beta chains could not be paired.

The CDR3 numbers 15 residues from cysteine through phenylalanine. Only CDR3 DNA remains: 45 bases, in frame from the first base. V trim: 3 bases; J trim: 1 base; unmatched bases: 6. The germline V gene (reference sequence) supplies CDR1 DFQATT and CDR2 SNEGSKA. Library generation was performed with 5' RACE. Sequencer: NextSeq 500. To correct for sequencing error and PCR bias, the TCR library protocol tagged individual cDNA molecules with unique molecular identifiers. TCR alpha and beta chains were both sequenced, and the abundances of alpha and beta sequences in each sample were closely correlated with each other. Per the source publication's procedure: Decombinator V4 was used to perform V gene, J gene and CDR3 annotation of TCR sequences. TCRs were defined as expanded if a significant change between any two time points was detected under a Poisson model with p below 0.0001. TCR abundances were normalised to the total number of TCRs sequenced in each sample and reported as counts per million. MAIT TCRs were defined by TRAV1-2 paired with TRAJ12, TRAJ20 or TRAJ33, and iNKT TCRs by TRAV10 paired with TRAJ18. VDJdb, accessed on 1 November 2021, was searched for TCRs annotated for CMV, EBV and SARS-CoV-2, and TCRs annotated for more than one antigen were excluded. The public reads were run again by TCRdb, first through fastp at Q25 and then through MiXCR, and only productive beta chains were kept. CDR3 protein sequences are deduplicated, and each keeps its most common genes and DNA. The V and J calls and clone size are TCRdb's, not the authors'. Within this sample are 55,000 to 65,000 distinct CDR3 sequences, with over 13% of them counted one time only. The top ten clones comprise approximately 4% of the sample.

A case-control design nested within a healthcare worker cohort in London, UK, was used, with weekly nasopharyngeal swab PCR tests and blood sampling performed. Healthcare workers were enrolled in the week of the UK lockdown, from 23 to 31 March 2020, and were followed every week for up to 16 weeks. The paper's findings and limits, for the study overall: VDJdb matching was skewed toward anti-spike CD8 responses and likely underestimated virus-specific expansions by missing private and CD4 specificities.

This specimen consisted of whole blood, obtained at baseline. The sequence came from an adult who was a healthcare worker with PCR-confirmed SARS-CoV-2 infection or an uninfected control (not recorded which). The sequence links TRBV20-1 to TRBJ1-5, with TRBD1 matching 7 junction bases. The DNA sequence follows: TGCAGTGCTAGTCAGGGGGGTTGGAGCAATCAGCCCCAGCATTTT. It is translated as CSASQGGWSNQPQHF.